This entry lists 21 T cell receptor beta chains sequenced from one sample in a study of Ad26.COV2.S vaccination and SARS-CoV-2 variants (dated by TCRdb to about 2021). This specimen's time point label, per the study, means: individuals recovered from natural SARS-CoV-2 infection. To prepare the library, the immunoSEQ multiplex PCR assay was applied. Entries here come from immuneACCESS through TCRdb and include only in-frame sequences with V and J called. Some clones fail to appear in such tables; in the studies checked, an unresolved V gene covers under half of the shortfall, and the cause of the remainder is unknown. Within this sample are over 130,000 clones, with 80% to 90% of them counted one time only. The ten largest clones represent approximately 5% of the sample. The sequencing used peripheral blood, collected after recovery from COVID-19. These receptors were obtained from a human donor who had recovered from COVID-19.

This sequence joins TRBV28 and TRBJ1-5; D might be TRBD1 (6 bases). The CDR3 runs 15 residues. CDR1 and CDR2 from the germline V gene are MDHEN and SYDVKM. V lost 6 bases and J 5 bases, leaving 17 bases between the germline ends. The CDR3 loop reads CASSSFQGKDQPQHF. The CDR3 DNA reads as TGTGCCAGCAGCTCCTTTCAGGGGAAGGATCAGCCCCAGCATTTT. The whole variable domain, remainder taken from reference TRBV28 and TRBJ1-5, is DVKVTQSSRYLVKRTGEKVFLECVQDMDHENMFWYRQDPGLGLRLIYFSYDVKMKEKGDIPEGYSVSREKKERFSLILESASTNQTSMYLCASSSFQGKDQPQHFGDGTRLSIL.

The genes are TRBV19 and TRBJ1-5; maybe TRBD1 (6 bases). The germline V gene encodes CDR1 LNHDA and CDR2 SQIVND (reference sequence). Trimming shortened V by 5 bases and J by 3 bases, and 14 bases separated the two germline ends. The CDR3 length is 15 residues. The CDR3 spells CASSLRTANNQPQHF. CDR3 coding DNA: TGTGCCAGTAGTCTGAGGACAGCAAACAATCAGCCCCAGCATTTT.

This sequence joins TRBV21-1 and TRBJ1-3; the table's D gene call, TRBD1, was not cross checked with the DNA. TRBV21-1 is annotated as a pseudogene. This CDR3 is 15 amino acids long. CDR3 sequence: CASTLSGSSGNTIYF. The CDR3, as DNA: TGTGCCAGCACCTTATCAGGGTCCTCTGGAAACACCATATATTTT.

The CDR3 DNA reads as TGTGCCAGCAGTTATACAGGGGTTGGAAACACCATATATTTT. Protein sequence: CASSYTGVGNTIYF. The chain employs TRBV2 and TRBJ1-3, with 7 bases identical to TRBD1. V lost 5 bases to trimming and J lost 3 bases; unmatched junction nucleotides: 4. The CDR3 spans 14 residues. In germline, CDR1 is SNHLY, CDR2 FYNNEI.

V usage is TRBV5-6 and J usage is TRBJ2-1; D gene unclear. V lost 4 bases to trimming and J lost 4 bases, with 15 bases between them. CDR1 and CDR2 from the germline V gene are SGHDT and YYEEEE. The CDR3 sequence is 15 residues long. CDR3 loop: CASSPGRQTYNEQFF. CDR3 DNA sequence: TGTGCCAGCAGCCCAGGACGGCAAACATACAATGAGCAGTTCTTC.

The chain recombines TRBV19 with TRBJ2-6, with D unresolved. V gave up 6 bases and J gave up 0 bases, with 6 bases separating them. Per the germline V gene, CDR1 is LNHDA and CDR2 is SQIVND (reference sequence). The CDR3 covers 14 residues. The chain's CDR3 is CASSDVSGANVLTF. CDR3 DNA: TGTGCCAGTAGCGACGTCTCTGGGGCCAACGTCCTGACTTTC.

This sequence joins TRBV6-5 and TRBJ2-2; the D gene could be TRBD1 or TRBD2 (5 bases each). Germline assignment: CDR1 MNHEY and CDR2 SVGAGI. CDR3 size: 12 residues. The V end was cut by 6 bases, the J end by 7 bases, with 9 bases between. CDR3: CASRRGGGELFF. Here the CDR3 DNA reads TGTGCCAGCAGACGGGGCGGCGGGGAGCTGTTTTTT.

The chain recombines TRBV9 with TRBJ1-2, with D unclear. The CDR3 covers 15 residues. Germline CDR1 is SGDLS and CDR2 is YYNGEE. The V and J ends lost 0 bases and 4 bases respectively, with 13 bases between them. The CDR3 reads CASSVAPTESYGYTF. The CDR3 DNA reads TGTGCCAGCAGCGTAGCTCCCACAGAAAGCTATGGCTACACCTTC.

The V gene is TRBV6-5, the J gene TRBJ1-3, with unresolved D. The CDR3 totals 14 residues. Trimming shortened V by 6 bases and J by 0 bases, and 9 bases separated the two germline ends. Germline V gene lookup returns CDR1 MNHEY and CDR2 SVGAGI. The CDR3 region is CASRSLTSGNTIYF. The CDR3 DNA sequence: TGTGCCAGCAGGTCGCTCACCTCTGGAAACACCATATATTTT.

The chain is built from TRBV5-4 and TRBJ2-7; a possible D gene is TRBD1 (5 bases). V was cut by 2 bases and J by 3 bases, with 6 bases left in between. The germline CDR1 and CDR2 sequences are SGHNT and YYREEE (reference sequence). The CDR3 runs 12 residues. The CDR3 DNA follows: TGTGCCAGCAGCTTAAGGGGCTACGAGCAGTACTTC. This codes for CASSLRGYEQYF. The full variable domain, completed using reference TRBV5-4 and TRBJ2-7, is ETGVTQSPTHLIKTRGQQVTLRCSSQSGHNTVSWYQQALGQGPQFIFQYYREEENGRGNFPPRFSGLQFPNYSSELNVNALELDDSALYLCASSLRGYEQYFGPGTRLTVT.

The chain employs TRBV4-3 and TRBJ2-2; TRBD1 aligns across 9 bases. CDR1 and CDR2 (germline): LGHNA, YSLEER. With V trimmed by 1 base and J by 6 bases, 0 bases remained unmatched. This CDR3 is built from 14 residues. The CDR3, as DNA: TGCGCCAGCAGCCAAGGACAGGGGGCCGGGGAGCTGTTTTTT. This sequence encodes CASSQGQGAGELFF.

V and J are TRBV5-1 and TRBJ2-3; TRBD2 is a possible D gene (6 bases). The CDR3 contains 15 residues. V dropped 0 bases and J dropped 2 bases, with 10 bases sitting between them. CDR1 is SGHRS and CDR2 is YFSETQ in the germline V gene. The CDR3 nucleotides read TGCGCCAGCAGCTTGGAGGGACTCTTCACAGATACGCAGTATTTT. Residues: CASSLEGLFTDTQYF.

The DNA for the CDR3 is TGTGCCAGCAGTTCCCCCGGGACAGGGTACGAGCAGTACTTC. Amino acid sequence: CASSSPGTGYEQYF. The chain couples TRBV28 to TRBJ2-7; 9 bases line up with TRBD1. The CDR3 contains 14 residues. After removal of 4 bases from V and 4 bases from J, the junction contained 5 bases not matched to a gene. Per germline, CDR1 MDHEN and CDR2 SYDVKM.

In nucleotides, the CDR3 is TGTGCCAGCAGCTCTGACAGAAACTATGGCTACACCTTC. It encodes CASSSDRNYGYTF. The chain couples TRBV11-2 to TRBJ1-2; D may be TRBD1 (5 bases). Germline-derived CDR1 and CDR2 are SGHAT and FQNNGV. This CDR3 is 13 amino acids long. Trimming removed 4 bases from V and 2 bases from J, with 8 bases in between.

This sequence joins TRBV25-1 and TRBJ1-1, with D uncertain. This CDR3 has 15 residues. From germline, CDR1 is MGHDK and CDR2 SYGVNS. Trimming shortened V by 2 bases and J by 5 bases, and 15 bases separated the two germline ends. The CDR3 DNA reads TGTGCCAGCAGTGAAGTCGTCGGAGATGGAACTGAAGCTTTCTTT. Its protein is CASSEVVGDGTEAFF.

CDR3 nucleotides: TGTGCCAGCAGCCAAACGATCTCTGGAAACACCATATATTTT. This translates into CASSQTISGNTIYF. The chain employs TRBV3-1 (or the pseudogene TRBV3-2) and TRBJ1-3; no clear D gene. The CDR3 sequence is 14 residues long. Trimming cost V 2 bases and J 0 bases, with 5 bases left between them. Germline V CDR1 and CDR2: LGHDT, YNNKEL (reference sequence).

The chain carries TRBV12-3 or TRBV12-4 and TRBJ1-5; 8 bases match TRBD1. Germline trimming cut 8 bases from V and 7 bases from J; bases unmatched to any gene: 7. This CDR3 contains 13 residues. This chain's CDR3 is CASSNTGGQPQHF. The DNA of the CDR3 is TGTGCCAGCTCTAACACAGGGGGGCAGCCCCAGCATTTT.

This chain uses TRBV5-1 with TRBJ2-7; maybe TRBD2 (5 bases). Germline-derived CDR1 and CDR2 are SGHRS and YFSETQ. This CDR3 has 14 residues. V dropped 4 bases and J dropped 3 bases, with 14 bases sitting between them. Written as DNA, the CDR3 is TGCGCCAGCAGCCCATCGGTCGGGAACTACGAGCAGTACTTC. Amino acid sequence: CASSPSVGNYEQYF.

The chain combines TRBV5-1 with TRBJ1-4, with 9 bases lining up with TRBD1. The CDR3 consists of 12 residues. In germline, CDR1 is SGHRS, CDR2 YFSETQ. Trimming took 3 bases from V and 11 from J; bases not matched to a gene: 2. This CDR3 is CASSWDRDKLFF. CDR3 DNA: TGCGCCAGCAGCTGGGACAGGGACAAACTGTTTTTT.

The chain employs TRBV9 and TRBJ2-1; 14 bases match TRBD2. Germline-derived CDR1 and CDR2 are SGDLS and YYNGEE. The CDR3 length is 17 residues. Trimming took 4 bases from V and 4 from J; bases not matched to a gene: 7. The chain's CDR3 is CASSPTSGGAAYNEQFF. The CDR3 coding sequence is TGTGCCAGCAGCCCGACTAGCGGGGGGGCCGCATACAATGAGCAGTTCTTC.

The gene calls are TRBV9 and TRBJ2-7; D possibly matches TRBD1 or TRBD2 (6 bases each). The CDR3 loop spans 15 amino acids. V dropped 3 bases and J dropped 7 bases, with 20 bases sitting between them. CDR1 and CDR2 (germline): SGDLS, YYNGEE. The CDR3 DNA is TGTGCCAGCAGCGCAACCGGGACTGAAGGGGGGGAGCAGTACTTC. This translates into CASSATGTEGGEQYF.